This T cell receptor beta chain is drawn from a study of OX40 agonist ivuxolimab in advanced cancers. This clone was seen a few times. TCRdb's table, derived via immunoSEQ multiplex PCR, lists solely in-frame clones and lacks some. The table includes about 51,000 clones, 80% to 90% detected once. After removal of 3 bases from V and 1 base from J, the junction contained 5 bases not matched to a gene. The CDR3 consists of 15 residues. The germline V gene has CDR1 WNHNN and CDR2 SYGVQD (reference sequence). This sequence originates from an adult with an advanced solid tumor such as melanoma, head and neck, liver or kidney cancer. Sequenced material: CD4+ or CD8+ T cells sorted from blood, taken in a trial of the OX40 agonist ivuxolimab. This sequence joins TRBV10-1 and TRBJ1-1; 7 positions match TRBD1. The CDR3 here is CASSEGPGGNTEAFF. For the CDR3, the DNA is TGCGCCAGCAGTGAAGGCCCAGGGGGGAACACTGAAGCTTTCTTT.